The clone carrying this TCR beta chain appeared a single time. Its antigen is not known. This sample is part of a study of T cell responses to AZD1222 COVID-19 vaccine. Study-wide context: Pooling covered second doses at about 4 or about 12 weeks.

Libraries were prepared by immunoSEQ multiplex PCR; TCRdb keeps only in-frame clonotypes and omits some of them. The sample carries about 110,000 clones, nearly 90% recorded once. The V end lost 4 bases, the J end lost 1 base, and 4 bases lay between the germline ends. This CDR3 is built from 12 residues. The germline V gene has CDR1 KGHSH and CDR2 LQKENI. Study conclusions and caveats: Seropositivity was recorded at baseline in only 6 or 7 AZD1222 recipients. Nearly half of spike-specific TCRs reportedly target unmutated variant regions. Scientists sampled the repertoires only once the peak T cell response had passed.

The sequencing used peripheral blood, collected on day 0 of AZD1222 vaccination. This receptor was taken from an adult in good health. The rearrangement uses TRBV18 and TRBJ1-1; D not resolved. The CDR3, as DNA: TGTGCCAGCTCACTGGGGAACACTGAAGCTTTCTTT. It yields the protein CASSLGNTEAFF.